Below, 2 T cell receptor beta chains from the same sample are listed, as sequenced in a study of T cell repertoires in cytomegalovirus infection. No antigen is known for these receptors. TCRdb recomputed calls from the reads with MiXCR, one row per CDR3 protein. The table shows under 450,000 distinct CDR3 sequences, with approximately 35% occurring only once. Source: cultured PBMCs, taken from culture after CMV antigen stimulation. The receptor source for this set is a human donor in good health (CMV status not recorded). Some clones in this sample may be carry-over from other donors' samples.

This chain links TRBV7-2 with TRBJ2-3; D is unresolved. Germline-derived CDR1 and CDR2 are SGHTA and FQGNSA. The CDR3 runs to 15 residues. V was shortened by 5 bases and J by 2 bases, with 14 bases between the two germline ends. Here the CDR3 DNA reads TGTGCCAGCAGCCCCTTATTAGCCCTCACAGATACGCAGTATTTT. It specifies CASSPLLALTDTQYF. The whole variable domain, filled in from reference TRBV7-2 and TRBJ2-3, reads GAGVSQSPSNKVTEKGKDVELRCDPISGHTALYWYRQSLGQGLEFLIYFQGNSAPDKSGLPSDRFSAERTGGSVSTLTIQRTQQEDSAVYLCASSPLLALTDTQYFGPGTRLTVL.

This clonotype is a singleton in its sample. The chain has TRBV27 and TRBJ2-1; possible D gene TRBD2, 6 bases. Germline V lookup: CDR1 MNHEY, CDR2 SMNVEV (reference sequence). The CDR3 totals 14 residues. Trimming stripped 3 bases from V and 13 bases from J, with 19 bases between. The CDR3 region is CASSLGSPSDGQFF. For the CDR3, the DNA is TGTGCCAGCAGTTTGGGCTCCCCTAGCGATGGACAGTTCTTC.